The TCR beta chain under discussion was sequenced for a study of CD8 T cells in Susac syndrome. Germline CDR1 and CDR2: SEHNR and FQNEAQ (reference sequence). There are 12 residues in the CDR3. V dropped 4 bases and J dropped 11 bases, with 14 bases sitting between them. This clonotype has only one observation. Roughly 0.45 to 1 ug RNA was reverse transcribed with random hexamers. TCRdb used MiXCR to reprocess the immunoSEQ multiplex PCR reads, holding one entry per CDR3 protein. The sample shows 200,000 to 250,000 distinct CDR3 sequences, approximately 90% of them seen only once. This TCR was sampled from a human donor with multiple sclerosis. Sequencing was performed on CD8+ T cells from PBMCs. This chain uses TRBV7-9 with TRBJ1-1; TRBD1 might be the D (6 bases). This CDR3 is CASSSGQRWAFF. The CDR3 bases are TGTGCCAGCAGCTCCGGACAGCGATGGGCTTTCTTT.